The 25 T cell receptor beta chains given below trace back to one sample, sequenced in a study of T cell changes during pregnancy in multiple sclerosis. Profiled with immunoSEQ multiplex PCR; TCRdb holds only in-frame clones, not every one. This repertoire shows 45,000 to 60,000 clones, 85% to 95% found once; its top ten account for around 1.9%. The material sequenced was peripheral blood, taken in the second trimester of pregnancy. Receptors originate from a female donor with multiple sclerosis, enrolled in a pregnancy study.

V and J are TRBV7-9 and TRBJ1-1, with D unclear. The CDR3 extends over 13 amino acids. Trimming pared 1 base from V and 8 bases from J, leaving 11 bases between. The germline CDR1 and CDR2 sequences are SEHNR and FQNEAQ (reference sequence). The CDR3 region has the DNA TGTGCCAGCAGCTTAGGGTGGGCAGAAGAAGCTTTCTTT. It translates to CASSLGWAEEAFF.

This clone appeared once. The DNA for the CDR3 is TGTGCCAGCAGACTAGCGGGAGTTGCTGATACGCAGTATTTT. Translation: CASRLAGVADTQYF. The rearrangement links TRBV6-5 to TRBJ2-3; 11 bases align to TRBD2. With 6 bases clipped from V and 6 bases from J, the junction kept 5 bases outside the gene matches. This CDR3 is built from 14 residues. Germline V gene data show CDR1 as MNHEY and CDR2 as SVGAGI.

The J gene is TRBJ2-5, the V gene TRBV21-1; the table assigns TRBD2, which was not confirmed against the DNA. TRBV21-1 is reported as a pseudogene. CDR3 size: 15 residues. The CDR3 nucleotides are TGTGCCAGCAGCAAAGGGCTAGCGGGAGTTGAGACCCAGTACTTC. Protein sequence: CASSKGLAGVETQYF.

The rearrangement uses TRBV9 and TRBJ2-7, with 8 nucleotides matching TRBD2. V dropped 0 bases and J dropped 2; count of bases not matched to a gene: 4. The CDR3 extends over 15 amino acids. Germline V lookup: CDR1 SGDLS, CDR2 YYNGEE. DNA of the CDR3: TGTGCCAGCAGCGTAGAGGGTAGCGGGGCCTACGAGCAGTACTTC. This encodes CASSVEGSGAYEQYF.

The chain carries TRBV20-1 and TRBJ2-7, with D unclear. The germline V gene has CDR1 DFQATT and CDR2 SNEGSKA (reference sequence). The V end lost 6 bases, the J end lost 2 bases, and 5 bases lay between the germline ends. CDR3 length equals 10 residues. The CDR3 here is CSATAYEQYF. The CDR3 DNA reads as TGCAGTGCCACAGCCTACGAGCAGTACTTC.

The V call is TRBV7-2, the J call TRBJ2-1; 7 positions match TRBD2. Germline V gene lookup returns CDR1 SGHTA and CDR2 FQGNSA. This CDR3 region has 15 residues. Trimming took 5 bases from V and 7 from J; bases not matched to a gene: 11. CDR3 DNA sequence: TGTGCCAGCAGCGACCGGGACTATGTCGGTAATGAGCAGTTCTTC. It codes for CASSDRDYVGNEQFF. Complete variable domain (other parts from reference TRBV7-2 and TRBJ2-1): GAGVSQSPSNKVTEKGKDVELRCDPISGHTALYWYRQSLGQGLEFLIYFQGNSAPDKSGLPSDRFSAERTGGSVSTLTIQRTQQEDSAVYLCASSDRDYVGNEQFFGPGTRLTVL.

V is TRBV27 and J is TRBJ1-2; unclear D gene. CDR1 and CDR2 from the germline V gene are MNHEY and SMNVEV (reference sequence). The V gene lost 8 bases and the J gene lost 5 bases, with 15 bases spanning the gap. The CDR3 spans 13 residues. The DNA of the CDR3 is TGTGCCAGCTCCCGGGAGGGTAATTATGGCTACACCTTC. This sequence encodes CASSREGNYGYTF.

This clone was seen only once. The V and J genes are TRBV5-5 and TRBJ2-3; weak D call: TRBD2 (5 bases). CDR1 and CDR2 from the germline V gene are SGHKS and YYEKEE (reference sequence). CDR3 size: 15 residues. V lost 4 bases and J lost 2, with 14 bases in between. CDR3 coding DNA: TGTGCCAGCAGCCCTAGCAGAGTTTACACAGATACGCAGTATTTT. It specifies CASSPSRVYTDTQYF.

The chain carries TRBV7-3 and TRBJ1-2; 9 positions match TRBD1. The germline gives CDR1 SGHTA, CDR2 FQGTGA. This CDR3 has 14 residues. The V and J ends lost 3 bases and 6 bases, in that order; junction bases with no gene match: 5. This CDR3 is CASSLGQGRDGYTF. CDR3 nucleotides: TGTGCCAGCAGCTTGGGACAGGGTAGGGATGGCTACACCTTC.

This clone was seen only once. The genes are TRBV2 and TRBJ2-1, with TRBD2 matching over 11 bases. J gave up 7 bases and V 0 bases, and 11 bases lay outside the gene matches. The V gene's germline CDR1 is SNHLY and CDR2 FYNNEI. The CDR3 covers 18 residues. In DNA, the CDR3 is TGTGCCAGCAGTGAAGCGCTTCGGGCTAGCGGGAGGCTGAATGAGCAGTTCTTC. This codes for CASSEALRASGRLNEQFF.

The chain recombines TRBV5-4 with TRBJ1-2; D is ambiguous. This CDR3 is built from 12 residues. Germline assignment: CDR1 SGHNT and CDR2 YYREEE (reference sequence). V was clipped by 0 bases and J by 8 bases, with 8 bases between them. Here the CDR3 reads CASSLVGVGYTF. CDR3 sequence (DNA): TGTGCCAGCAGCTTGGTCGGGGTAGGCTACACCTTC.

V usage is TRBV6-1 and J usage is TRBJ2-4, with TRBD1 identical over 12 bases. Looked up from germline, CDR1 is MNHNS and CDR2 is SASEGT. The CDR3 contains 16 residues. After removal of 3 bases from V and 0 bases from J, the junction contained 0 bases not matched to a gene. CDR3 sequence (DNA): TGTGCCAGCAGTGAGGGACAGGGGGCAGCCAAAAACATTCAGTACTTC. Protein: CASSEGQGAAKNIQYF.

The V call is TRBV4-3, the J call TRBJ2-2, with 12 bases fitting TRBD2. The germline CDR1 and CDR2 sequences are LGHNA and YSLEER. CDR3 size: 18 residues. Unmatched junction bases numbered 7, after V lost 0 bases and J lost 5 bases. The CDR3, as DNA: TGCGCCAGCAGCCAAGACTTCCTAGCGGGAGGGGGGACCGGGGAGCTGTTTTTT. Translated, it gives CASSQDFLAGGGTGELFF.

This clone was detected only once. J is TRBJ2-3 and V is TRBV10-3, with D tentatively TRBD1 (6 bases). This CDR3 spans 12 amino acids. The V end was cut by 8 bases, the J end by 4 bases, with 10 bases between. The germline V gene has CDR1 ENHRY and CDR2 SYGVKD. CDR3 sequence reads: CAIAYRADTQYF. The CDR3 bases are TGTGCCATCGCTTACAGGGCAGATACGCAGTATTTT.

CDR3 in amino acids: CASSLKGGRGSEQFF. CDR3 nucleotides: TGCGCCAGCAGCCTGAAGGGGGGGCGGGGCAGTGAGCAGTTCTTC. V and J are TRBV4-3 and TRBJ2-1; perhaps TRBD2 as D (7 bases). The CDR3 has 15 amino acids. Trimming left V 4 bases short and J 9 bases short, with 19 bases between. Germline assignment: CDR1 LGHNA and CDR2 YSLEER.

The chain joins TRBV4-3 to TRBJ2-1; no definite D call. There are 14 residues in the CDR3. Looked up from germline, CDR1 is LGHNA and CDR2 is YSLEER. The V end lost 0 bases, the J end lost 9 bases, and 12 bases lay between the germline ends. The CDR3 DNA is TGCGCCAGCAGCCAAGAGGAACTAAACACTGAGCAGTTCTTC. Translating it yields CASSQEELNTEQFF.

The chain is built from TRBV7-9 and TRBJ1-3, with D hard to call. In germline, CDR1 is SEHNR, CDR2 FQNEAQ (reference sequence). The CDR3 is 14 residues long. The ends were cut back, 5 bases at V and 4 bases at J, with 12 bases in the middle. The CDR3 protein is CASSQPSRGNTIYF. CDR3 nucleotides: TGTGCCAGCAGCCAACCCTCCAGAGGAAACACCATATATTTT.

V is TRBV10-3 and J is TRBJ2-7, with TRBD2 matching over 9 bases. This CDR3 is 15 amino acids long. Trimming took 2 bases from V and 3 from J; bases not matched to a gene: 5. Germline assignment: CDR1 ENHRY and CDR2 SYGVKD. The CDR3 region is CAISELPSGVYEQYF. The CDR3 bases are TGTGCCATCAGTGAGCTGCCTAGCGGGGTCTACGAGCAGTACTTC.

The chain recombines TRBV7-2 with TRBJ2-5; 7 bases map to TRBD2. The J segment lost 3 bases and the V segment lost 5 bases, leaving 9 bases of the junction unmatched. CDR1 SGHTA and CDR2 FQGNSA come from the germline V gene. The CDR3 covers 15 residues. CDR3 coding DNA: TGTGCCAGCAGCCCGGACCGGACTAGAAAAGAGACCCAGTACTTC. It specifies CASSPDRTRKETQYF. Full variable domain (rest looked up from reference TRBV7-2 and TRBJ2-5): GAGVSQSPSNKVTEKGKDVELRCDPISGHTALYWYRQSLGQGLEFLIYFQGNSAPDKSGLPSDRFSAERTGGSVSTLTIQRTQQEDSAVYLCASSPDRTRKETQYFGPGTRLLVL.

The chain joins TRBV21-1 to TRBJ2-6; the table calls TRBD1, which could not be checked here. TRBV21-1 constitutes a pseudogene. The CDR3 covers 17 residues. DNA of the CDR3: TGTGCCAGCAGCAAGGGGACAGGGGTAGGTGGGGCCAACGTCCTGACTTTC. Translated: CASSKGTGVGGANVLTF.

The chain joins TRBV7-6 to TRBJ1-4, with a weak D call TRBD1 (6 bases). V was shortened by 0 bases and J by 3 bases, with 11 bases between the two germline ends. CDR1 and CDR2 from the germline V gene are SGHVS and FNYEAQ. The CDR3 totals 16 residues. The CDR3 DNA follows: TGTGCCAGCAGCTTAGCGCTAAGGGGGTCTAATGAAAAACTGTTTTTT. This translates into CASSLALRGSNEKLFF.

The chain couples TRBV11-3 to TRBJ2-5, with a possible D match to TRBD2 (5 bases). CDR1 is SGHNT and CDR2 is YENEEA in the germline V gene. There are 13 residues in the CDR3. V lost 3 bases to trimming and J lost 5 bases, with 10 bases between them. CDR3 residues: CASSFEGAETQYF. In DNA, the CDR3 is TGTGCCAGCAGCTTCGAGGGAGCGGAGACCCAGTACTTC.

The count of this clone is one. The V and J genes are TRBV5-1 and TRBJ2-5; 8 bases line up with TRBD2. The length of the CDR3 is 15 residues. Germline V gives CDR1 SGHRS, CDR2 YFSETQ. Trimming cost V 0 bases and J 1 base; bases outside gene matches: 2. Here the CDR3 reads CASSLVREGQETQYF. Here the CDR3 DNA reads TGCGCCAGCAGCTTGGTCCGGGAGGGCCAAGAGACCCAGTACTTC.

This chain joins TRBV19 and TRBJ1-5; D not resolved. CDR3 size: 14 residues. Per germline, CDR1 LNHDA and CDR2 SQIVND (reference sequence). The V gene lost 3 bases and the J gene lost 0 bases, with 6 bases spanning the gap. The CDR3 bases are TGTGCCAGTAGTATGGCAGATAGCAATCAGCCCCAGCATTTT. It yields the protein CASSMADSNQPQHF.

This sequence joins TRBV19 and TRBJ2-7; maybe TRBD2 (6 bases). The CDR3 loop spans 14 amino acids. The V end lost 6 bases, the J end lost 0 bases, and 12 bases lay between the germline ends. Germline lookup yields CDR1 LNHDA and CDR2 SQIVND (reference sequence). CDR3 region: CASRRDLSSYEQYF. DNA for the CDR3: TGTGCCAGTAGACGGGACTTGAGCTCCTACGAGCAGTACTTC.